Following are 14 T cell receptor beta chains from one sample sequenced in a study of blood T cell repertoires in COVID-19. TCRdb's table, derived via immunoSEQ multiplex PCR, lists solely in-frame clones and lacks some. The repertoire holds roughly 40,000 clones, with 75% to 90% as singletons. The sample consisted of peripheral blood. Receptor source: a human donor in a cohort sampled during active COVID-19.

The rearrangement uses TRBV7-8 and TRBJ2-1; TRBD2 is a possible D gene (6 bases). The CDR3 covers 14 residues. V was pared by 5 bases and J by 7 bases, with 15 bases between. Germline assignment: CDR1 SGHVS and CDR2 FQNEAQ. CDR3 residues: CASSPEWGRNEQFF. The CDR3 DNA is TGTGCCAGCAGCCCAGAATGGGGGAGGAATGAGCAGTTCTTC.

The rearrangement uses TRBV7-9 and TRBJ1-2, with TRBD1 matching over 8 bases. The CDR3 covers 13 residues. V dropped 5 bases and J dropped 4; count of bases not matched to a gene: 3. CDR1 SEHNR and CDR2 FQNEAQ come from the germline V gene (reference sequence). The CDR3 region is CASSPDRVYGYTF. In nucleotides, the CDR3 is TGTGCCAGCAGCCCGGACAGGGTCTATGGCTACACCTTC.

The chain uses TRBV5-8 and TRBJ1-4; D unresolved. Trimming took off 0 bases at V and 13 bases at J, with 4 bases between the two ends. The CDR3 spans 10 residues. Germline V gives CDR1 SGHTS, CDR2 YDEGEE. CDR3 residues: CASSLARLFF. The CDR3 DNA sequence: TGTGCCAGCAGCTTGGCGCGACTGTTTTTT. The full variable domain, its missing parts supplied by reference TRBV5-8 and TRBJ1-4, is EAGVTQSPTHLIKTRGQQATLRCSPISGHTSVYWYQQALGLGLQFLLWYDEGEERNRGNFPPRFSGRQFPNYSSELNVNALELEDSALYLCASSLARLFFGSGTQLSVL.

This rearrangement joins TRBV5-1 to TRBJ2-1; 9 nucleotides match TRBD1. Germline loops: CDR1 SGHRS, CDR2 YFSETQ. The trim removed 3 bases at V and 3 bases at J, leaving 4 bases unmatched. This CDR3 contains 15 residues. CDR3 DNA: TGCGCCAGCAGCTCCGGACAGGGGATCTACAATGAGCAGTTCTTC. Amino acids: CASSSGQGIYNEQFF. The variable domain in full, with the rest retrieved from reference TRBV5-1 and TRBJ2-1, is KAGVTQTPRYLIKTRGQQVTLSCSPISGHRSVSWYQQTPGQGLQFLFEYFSETQRNKGNFPGRFSGRQFSNSRSEMNVSTLELGDSALYLCASSSGQGIYNEQFFGPGTRLTVL.

DNA for the CDR3: TGCGCCAGCAGCTGGGGGCAGGGTACGACCGGGGAGCTGTTTTTT. Translation: CASSWGQGTTGELFF. The chain joins TRBV4-3 to TRBJ2-2, with a weak D call TRBD1 (6 bases). Germline V gene lookup returns CDR1 LGHNA and CDR2 YSLEER. V gave up 5 bases and J gave up 5 bases, with 15 bases separating them. The CDR3 has 15 residues.

V and J are TRBV29-1 and TRBJ1-5; 7 bases are shared with TRBD1. Germline V gives CDR1 SQVTM, CDR2 ANQGSEA. The CDR3 contains 13 residues. V trimming: 2 bases; J trimming: 3 bases; junction bases outside the gene matches: 1. CDR3 DNA sequence: TGCAGCGTTGAACAGGGGGTCAATCAGCCCCAGCATTTT. Protein sequence: CSVEQGVNQPQHF.

The rearrangement uses TRBV12-5 and TRBJ1-5; the D gene is possibly TRBD1 (5 bases). The CDR3 totals 13 residues. Germline CDR1 is LGHNT and CDR2 is FRNRAP. Trimming removed 7 bases at V and 6 bases at J, with 13 bases between. CDR3 protein: CASDKGLGQPQHF. The DNA for the CDR3 is TGTGCTAGTGATAAGGGGTTAGGTCAGCCCCAGCATTTT.

V gene TRBV6-6 combines with J gene TRBJ1-5; 12 bases line up with TRBD1. Germline assignment: CDR1 MNHNY and CDR2 SVGAGI (reference sequence). The CDR3 extends over 15 amino acids. Trimming at V came to 4 bases and at J to 6 bases, leaving 4 bases not matched to a gene. CDR3 DNA: TGTGCCAGCAGTTGGGGACAGGGGGCGGGTCAGCCCCAGCATTTT. Amino acids: CASSWGQGAGQPQHF.

The chain joins TRBV4-1 to TRBJ2-2; TRBD2 matches 11 bases. Germline V gene lookup returns CDR1 MGHRA and CDR2 YSYEKL. J was trimmed by 7 bases and V by 3 bases; bases with no gene match: 7. CDR3 length equals 16 residues. The CDR3 spells CASSQGLAGGIGELFF. In nucleotides, the CDR3 is TGCGCCAGCAGCCAGGGGCTAGCGGGGGGAATCGGGGAGCTGTTTTTT.

The chain carries TRBV5-1 and TRBJ2-5; D is unclear. This CDR3 spans 11 amino acids. V dropped 4 bases and J dropped 7 bases, with 8 bases sitting between them. Germline assignment: CDR1 SGHRS and CDR2 YFSETQ. DNA for the CDR3: TGCGCCAGCAGCAGCGACGGGACCCAGTACTTC. Translated: CASSSDGTQYF.

The chain recombines TRBV7-8 with TRBJ2-5; D possibly corresponds to TRBD2 (6 bases). In germline, CDR1 is SGHVS, CDR2 FQNEAQ. The V end lost 1 base, the J end lost 10 bases, and 19 bases lay between the germline ends. CDR3 size: 15 residues. The CDR3 sequence: CASSLETASGGGQYF. The CDR3 coding sequence is TGTGCCAGCAGCTTAGAAACGGCCTCCGGGGGTGGCCAGTACTTC. The variable domain in full, completed from reference TRBV7-8 and TRBJ2-5, reads GAGVSQSPRYKVAKRGQDVALRCDPISGHVSLFWYQQALGQGPEFLTYFQNEAQLDKSGLPSDRFFAERPEGSVSTLKIQRTQQEDSAVYLCASSLETASGGGQYFGPGTRLLVL.

This sequence joins TRBV9 and TRBJ2-7, with a tentative D call TRBD2 (6 bases). With 3 bases removed from V and 5 bases from J, the gap between germline ends came to 12 bases. The CDR3 is made up of 13 amino acids. In germline, CDR1 is SGDLS, CDR2 YYNGEE. The CDR3 here is CASSGGAGNEQYF. The CDR3 DNA reads as TGTGCCAGCAGCGGAGGGGCGGGAAACGAGCAGTACTTC.

The CDR3 loop is CASSYSGGGSNTEAFF. CDR3 nucleotide sequence: TGTGCCAGCAGTTACTCAGGGGGCGGATCGAACACTGAAGCTTTCTTT. The chain links TRBV6-5 to TRBJ1-1; 7 positions agree with TRBD1. The CDR3 is made up of 16 amino acids. Germline V CDR1 and CDR2: MNHEY, SVGAGI. V lost 0 bases to trimming and J lost 1 base; unmatched junction nucleotides: 5.

This clone was seen only once. The V and J genes are TRBV6-2 or TRBV6-3 and TRBJ2-7; 8 positions match TRBD1. V dropped 5 bases and J dropped 7; count of bases not matched to a gene: 7. The V gene's germline CDR1 is MNHEY and CDR2 SVGEGT. This CDR3 has 13 residues. The CDR3 spells CASSDRGAGEQYF. The CDR3 nucleotides read TGTGCCAGCAGTGACAGGGGCGCGGGAGAGCAGTACTTC.